These 25 T cell receptor beta chains came from one sample sequenced in a study of a mutant IDH1 vaccine in newly diagnosed glioma. As to time point: week 11, during vaccination. Each vaccine dose was 300 ug of mutant IDH1 20-mer peptide, with topical imiquimod. TCRdb's copy holds only in-frame clones and misses some; the assay was immunoSEQ multiplex PCR. This sample carries about 120,000 clones, almost 90% of them seen once, and the ten largest clones take roughly 0.65%. The antigens of these receptors remain unknown. The sample consisted of PBMCs, taken from a glioma patient whose treatment included an IDH1 peptide vaccine. The receptor set was obtained from a woman aged 45-60 years with glioma.

The chain carries TRBV2 and TRBJ1-5; 10 nucleotides agree with TRBD1. CDR1 is SNHLY, CDR2 FYNNEI, per germline. After removal of 6 bases from V and 0 bases from J, the junction contained 5 bases not matched to a gene. The CDR3 loop spans 16 amino acids. The CDR3 nucleotides read TGTGCCAGCAGGGGACAGGGGACGATTAGCAATCAGCCCCAGCATTTT. It encodes CASRGQGTISNQPQHF. The entire variable domain, with the rest obtained from reference TRBV2 and TRBJ1-5, is as follows: EPEVTQTPSHQVTQMGQEVILRCVPISNHLYFYWYRQILGQKVEFLVSFYNNEISEKSEIFDDQFSVERPDGSNFTLKIRSTKLEDSAMYFCASRGQGTISNQPQHFGDGTRLSIL.

This chain links TRBV5-1 with TRBJ2-1, with a tentative D call TRBD2 (5 bases). Germline-derived CDR1 and CDR2 are SGHRS and YFSETQ. Trimming shortened V by 2 bases and J by 6 bases, and 12 bases separated the two germline ends. The CDR3 consists of 14 residues. In nucleotides, the CDR3 is TGCGCCAGCAGCTTAGCGGAGAGGACCAATGAGCAGTTCTTC. Protein product: CASSLAERTNEQFF. The entire variable domain, with the rest obtained from reference TRBV5-1 and TRBJ2-1, is as follows: KAGVTQTPRYLIKTRGQQVTLSCSPISGHRSVSWYQQTPGQGLQFLFEYFSETQRNKGNFPGRFSGRQFSNSRSEMNVSTLELGDSALYLCASSLAERTNEQFFGPGTRLTVL.

The chain recombines TRBV20-1 with TRBJ2-1; D remains ambiguous. Germline loops: CDR1 DFQATT, CDR2 SNEGSKA (reference sequence). CDR3 length: 11 residues. V lost 3 bases, J lost 9 bases, and 9 bases lay in between. The CDR3 is CSASFWGEQFF. The CDR3 DNA reads TGCAGTGCTAGCTTTTGGGGTGAGCAGTTCTTC.

This clone was picked up one time. This chain's CDR3 is CASSVGATEAFF. CDR3 sequence (DNA): TGTGCCAGCAGCGTAGGTGCAACTGAAGCTTTCTTT. This chain joins TRBV9 and TRBJ1-1; no reliable D call. This CDR3 comprises 12 residues. From germline, CDR1 is SGDLS and CDR2 YYNGEE. V was shortened by 0 bases and J by 5 bases, with 5 bases between the two germline ends.

The chain recombines TRBV6-5 with TRBJ2-7; D is unresolved. The CDR3 totals 14 residues. The V end lost 0 bases, the J end lost 3 bases, and 9 bases lay between the germline ends. CDR1 and CDR2 (germline): MNHEY, SVGAGI. CDR3 sequence reads: CASSYSASFYEQYF. CDR3 in DNA: TGTGCCAGCAGTTACTCGGCCAGCTTCTACGAGCAGTACTTC.

The rearrangement links TRBV28 to TRBJ2-5; D gene ambiguous. Germline CDR1 and CDR2: MDHEN and SYDVKM. Trimming took off 0 bases at V and 4 bases at J, with 9 bases between the two ends. There are 14 residues in the CDR3. The CDR3, as DNA: TGTGCCAGCAGTTTATGGGCGCTGCTAGAGACCCAGTACTTC. Amino acid sequence: CASSLWALLETQYF.

The chain uses TRBV6-1 and TRBJ1-1, with TRBD1 as a possible D gene (5 bases). CDR3 length: 14 amino acids. Per germline, CDR1 MNHNS and CDR2 SASEGT. Trimming took off 0 bases at V and 7 bases at J, with 12 bases between the two ends. DNA for the CDR3: TGTGCCAGCAGTGAAGCGGGGCTTCGTAATGAAGCTTTCTTT. Its translation is CASSEAGLRNEAFF.

This chain links TRBV2 with TRBJ2-7; D possibly corresponds to TRBD1 (5 bases). With 6 bases removed from V and 3 bases from J, the gap between germline ends came to 18 bases. The CDR3 totals 15 residues. The germline CDR1 and CDR2 sequences are SNHLY and FYNNEI. CDR3 nucleotide sequence: TGTGCCAGCAGGTTGGGGCAGGGCCCCTTCTACGAGCAGTACTTC. As protein: CASRLGQGPFYEQYF.

The J gene is TRBJ1-1, the V gene TRBV6-7; D perhaps matches TRBD1 (5 bases). TRBV6-7 is an open reading frame whose function is uncertain. This CDR3 spans 14 amino acids. With 2 bases removed from V and 2 bases from J, the gap between germline ends came to 9 bases. The CDR3: CASSYDRGNTEAFF. The CDR3 DNA is TGTGCCAGCAGTTACGACCGGGGCAACACTGAAGCTTTCTTT.

The chain links TRBV5-1 to TRBJ1-6, with TRBD1 identical over 7 bases. Germline values: CDR1 SGHRS, CDR2 YFSETQ. The J segment lost 5 bases and the V segment lost 2 bases, leaving 10 bases of the junction unmatched. The CDR3 length is 17 residues. Here the CDR3 DNA reads TGCGCCAGCAGCTTTAACTCAGGGGGTGGTCATAATTCACCCCTCCACTTT. Translation: CASSFNSGGGHNSPLHF.

The J gene is TRBJ2-2, the V gene TRBV4-1; TRBD2 agrees at 8 bases. The V segment lost 2 bases and the J segment 0 bases; nucleotides outside the gene matches: 11. The CDR3 totals 19 residues. Germline-derived CDR1 and CDR2 are MGHRA and YSYEKL. CDR3 in amino acids: CASSQLTSVQTSNTGELFF. In DNA form, the CDR3 reads TGCGCCAGCAGCCAATTGACTAGCGTTCAAACGTCGAACACCGGGGAGCTGTTTTTT.

J is TRBJ1-4 and V is TRBV29-1; D gene uncertain. From germline, CDR1 is SQVTM and CDR2 ANQGSEA. This CDR3 has 13 amino acids. Trimming left V 5 bases short and J 7 bases short, with 14 bases between. Written as DNA, the CDR3 is TGCAGCGTTACGACTTTAGAGGGTGAAAAACTGTTTTTT. Its translation is CSVTTLEGEKLFF. Full variable domain (remainder filled in from reference TRBV29-1 and TRBJ1-4): SAVISQKPSRDICQRGTSLTIQCQVDSQVTMMFWYRQQPGQSLTLIATANQGSEATYESGFVIDKFPISRPNLTFSTLTVSNMSPEDSSIYLCSVTTLEGEKLFFGSGTQLSVL.

The chain employs TRBV28 and TRBJ2-2, with 9 bases matching TRBD1. Trimming cost V 2 bases and J 0 bases; bases outside gene matches: 4. CDR1 and CDR2 (germline): MDHEN, SYDVKM. The CDR3 sequence is 17 residues long. In DNA form, the CDR3 reads TGTGCCAGCAGTTTAGGCTGGGACAGGGCGAACACCGGGGAGCTGTTTTTT. Residues: CASSLGWDRANTGELFF.

The chain recombines TRBV28 with TRBJ2-1, with a weak D call TRBD2 (5 bases). This CDR3 has 12 amino acids. The V end was cut by 5 bases, the J end by 6 bases, with 8 bases between. Germline CDR1 is MDHEN and CDR2 is SYDVKM. The CDR3 DNA follows: TGTGCCAGCAGTCCTGGAGGCAATGAGCAGTTCTTC. It translates to CASSPGGNEQFF.

The rearrangement links TRBV6-6 to TRBJ2-5; 10 bases are a match to TRBD2. The CDR3 contains 15 residues. Germline V gene sequence: CDR1 MNHNY, CDR2 SVGAGI (reference sequence). V shed 5 bases, J shed 5 bases, and the junction held 8 bases outside the gene matches. The CDR3 protein is CASSKQREGRETQYF. The CDR3 DNA reads TGTGCCAGCAGTAAACAGCGGGAGGGCCGGGAGACCCAGTACTTC.

This chain connects TRBV6-5 to TRBJ1-2; TRBD1 agrees at 11 bases. The V gene's germline CDR1 is MNHEY and CDR2 SVGAGI. V lost 6 bases and J lost 4; bases outside the gene matches: 4. This CDR3 spans 14 amino acids. CDR3 protein: CASSRGQGGYGYTF. The CDR3 coding sequence is TGTGCCAGCAGCCGGGGACAGGGGGGCTATGGCTACACCTTC.

This chain connects TRBV28 to TRBJ2-7; tentative D call: TRBD2 (6 bases). The V and J ends lost 5 bases and 3 bases respectively, with 20 bases between them. The CDR3 length is 16 residues. Germline V gene lookup returns CDR1 MDHEN and CDR2 SYDVKM. The CDR3 region is CASSDGPGTELYEQYF. The DNA for the CDR3 is TGTGCCAGCAGTGACGGACCCGGGACTGAACTCTACGAGCAGTACTTC.

J is TRBJ2-4 and V is TRBV28; a possible D gene is TRBD1 (6 bases). The CDR3 is 15 amino acids. The V end lost 3 bases, the J end lost 8 bases, and 17 bases lay between the germline ends. Germline assignment: CDR1 MDHEN and CDR2 SYDVKM. CDR3 DNA: TGTGCCAGCAGTTTCGGCAGGGGCGCATATGACATTCAGTACTTC. As protein: CASSFGRGAYDIQYF.

A single count supports this clone. This chain links TRBV19 with TRBJ2-7; the match to TRBD1 covers 9 bases. Per the germline V gene, CDR1 is LNHDA and CDR2 is SQIVND (reference sequence). The CDR3 loop spans 16 amino acids. The J segment lost 6 bases and the V segment lost 6 bases, leaving 15 bases of the junction unmatched. CDR3 nucleotide sequence: TGTGCCAGTAGACATACAGGGGGCACCCTCGGGAGCGAGCAGTACTTC. Amino acids: CASRHTGGTLGSEQYF.

This clone was recorded once. The rearrangement joins TRBV11-3 to TRBJ2-3; TRBD2 aligns across 7 bases. This CDR3 is 12 amino acids long. Germline trimming cut 4 bases from V and 7 bases from J; bases unmatched to any gene: 2. CDR1 and CDR2 (germline): SGHNT, YENEEA. Here the CDR3 DNA reads TGTGCCAGCAGCTCGGGGGGAAATACGCAGTATTTT. This gives the protein CASSSGGNTQYF.

The J gene is TRBJ1-5, the V gene TRBV27; perhaps TRBD1 as D (5 bases). The length of the CDR3 is 12 residues. V was clipped by 0 bases and J by 9 bases, with 6 bases between them. Per the germline V gene, CDR1 is MNHEY and CDR2 is SMNVEV (reference sequence). CDR3 sequence: CASSLSGGPQHF. The CDR3 DNA follows: TGTGCCAGCAGTTTATCGGGGGGGCCCCAGCATTTT.

V is TRBV6-6 and J is TRBJ2-5, with 8 nucleotides matching TRBD2. CDR3 length: 16 residues. V lost 2 bases, J lost 1 base, and 6 bases stayed unmatched. Germline values: CDR1 MNHNY, CDR2 SVGAGI (reference sequence). The CDR3 coding sequence is TGTGCCAGCAGTTACGCACTAGCGGATGCCCAAGAGACCCAGTACTTC. Amino acid sequence: CASSYALADAQETQYF.

This clone was counted once. This chain links TRBV2 with TRBJ1-5; D possibly corresponds to TRBD1 (6 bases). The CDR3 consists of 16 residues. V lost 3 bases and J 6 bases, leaving 18 bases between the germline ends. The germline CDR1 and CDR2 sequences are SNHLY and FYNNEI. The CDR3 reads CASSDLGGRDGQPQHF. In DNA form, the CDR3 reads TGTGCCAGCAGTGACCTGGGGGGCAGGGATGGTCAGCCCCAGCATTTT.

The gene calls are TRBV5-6 and TRBJ2-6, with D perhaps TRBD1 (6 bases). V gave up 1 base and J gave up 2 bases, with 7 bases separating them. This CDR3 spans 15 amino acids. Germline V gene sequence: CDR1 SGHDT, CDR2 YYEEEE. The CDR3 bases are TGTGCCAGCAGCTTGAAGGGGGCTGGGGCCAACGTCCTGACTTTC. Protein: CASSLKGAGANVLTF.

This CDR3 is CASKTSGRGTPQYF. The DNA for the CDR3 is TGTGCCAGTAAGACTAGCGGGAGAGGCACCCCCCAGTACTTC. The rearrangement links TRBV27 to TRBJ2-5; 12 bases fit TRBD2. The CDR3 is made up of 14 amino acids. Per germline, CDR1 MNHEY and CDR2 SMNVEV (reference sequence). The trim removed 9 bases at V and 9 bases at J, leaving 11 bases unmatched.